The rows below give T cell receptor beta chains drawn from one sample of a study of cytomegalovirus exposure and HLA in healthy donors. The table came from immunoSEQ multiplex PCR; TCRdb's copy has only in-frame clones and leaves some out. The table includes 200,000 to 250,000 clones, approximately 88% detected once. The sequencing sample was made of PBMCs. These receptors were collected from a boy aged 2 to 10 in good health and CMV-seronegative. The conserved cysteine and the conserved F or W are not part of the CDR3 here.

j_gene	v_gene	CDR3aa
TRBJ2-2	TRBV5-1	ASSLDGVGTGELF
TRBJ2-3	TRBV10-1	ASSQRTSTDTQY
TRBJ1-1	TRBV6-5	ASSSTGHYEAF
TRBJ1-1	TRBV7-3	ASSSMGSNTEAF
TRBJ2-1	TRBV30	AWTDNRVYEQF
TRBJ1-4	TRBV19	ASTRANEKLF
TRBJ2-1	TRBV10-3	AINPGTLYNEQF
TRBJ1-4	TRBV18	ASSPESGEGVEKLF
TRBJ1-3	TRBV7-6	ASSLPTGSGNTIY
TRBJ1-2	TRBV15	ATSSWSGDGYT
TRBJ2-3	TRBV9	ASSVLAGGPMDTQY
TRBJ2-1	TRBV6-6	ASSLAGGTGSEQF
TRBJ1-5	TRBV19	ASNRDRGYQPQH
TRBJ2-5	TRBV27	ASSLWLAGQETQY
TRBJ1-2	TRBV5-3	ARSPHLTGKIYGYT
TRBJ1-1	TRBV11-2	ASSLDILNTEAF
TRBJ1-3	TRBV21-1	ASSNETGALPASSGNTIY
TRBJ1-5	TRBV5-5	ASSSSGTGGYQPQH
TRBJ1-2	TRBV9	ASSLDDPGRGKNYGYT
TRBJ1-2	TRBV2	ARLSRDRVDGYT
TRBJ1-6	TRBV7-6	ASSPIAGGGAFMISPLH
TRBJ2-5	TRBV6-5	ASRWDRSETQY
TRBJ2-7	TRBV27	ASSLLAGRSEQY
TRBJ1-3	TRBV7-8	ASSLGQRSGNTIY
TRBJ2-1	TRBV2	ASTRTGDGFNEQF
TRBJ2-5	TRBV27	ASSFRGGQETQY